This record covers a single T cell receptor (beta chain). The target antigen is unknown. The data originate from a study of cytomegalovirus exposure and HLA in healthy donors. CDR3 length equals 15 residues. Germline V gene lookup returns CDR1 SGHRS and CDR2 YFSETQ. The germline V and J ends were trimmed by 4 bases and 0 bases, with 11 bases remaining between them. Study findings and constraints: Most TCR sequences were uncommon, yet certain public TCRs appeared in many donors.

The PCR contained 60 Vbeta and 13 Jbeta primers. Clones were sequenced by immunoSEQ multiplex PCR, and TCRdb holds only the in-frame ones, with some missing. The sample records around 200,000 clones, approximately 84% being singletons. Sequenced: PBMCs. The receptor was derived from a woman in her forties or fifties in good health and CMV-seropositive. The rearrangement joins TRBV5-1 to TRBJ1-5, with a possible D match to TRBD1 (5 bases). The CDR3 DNA reads TGCGCCAGCAGCCCGGACACCGATAGCAATCAGCCCCAGCATTTT. As protein: CASSPDTDSNQPQHF.